This note documents a single TCR beta chain sequence. The target antigen is unknown. The data stem from a study of OX40 agonist ivuxolimab in advanced cancers. Study-wide points: With doses of 0.1 to 3.0 mg/kg, CD4+ and CD8+ blood T cells had undergone clonal expansion by week 6.

The CDR3 consists of 12 residues. Germline-derived CDR1 and CDR2 are SNHLY and FYNNEI. V lost 5 bases, J lost 6 bases, and 8 bases lay in between. Profiled with immunoSEQ multiplex PCR; TCRdb holds only in-frame clones, not every one. The top ten clones hold around 1.6% of a sample with about 100,000 clones, approximately 90% of them seen once. This clonotype was obtained from an adult with an advanced solid tumor such as melanoma, head and neck, liver or kidney cancer. This chain uses TRBV2 with TRBJ1-5, with a possible D match to TRBD1 (5 bases). The sample was CD4+ or CD8+ T cells sorted from blood, taken in a trial of the OX40 agonist ivuxolimab. The CDR3: CASSKTVQPQHF. CDR3 bases: TGTGCCAGCAGTAAGACAGTTCAGCCCCAGCATTTT.